Following are 6 T cell receptor beta chains from one sample sequenced in a study of blood T cell repertoires in COVID-19. Only in-frame clones appear in the TCRdb table, and some are missing; sequencing was by immunoSEQ multiplex PCR. This sample has approximately 150,000 clones, with approximately 83% found just once. The sequenced material came from peripheral blood. Source of these receptors: a man aged 70 or older with acute or convalescent COVID-19.

The chain has TRBV27 and TRBJ2-2; 12 bases are shared with TRBD2. The ends lost 6 bases at V and 6 bases at J; junction bases unmatched: 5. CDR1 and CDR2 (germline): MNHEY, SMNVEV (reference sequence). This CDR3 contains 15 residues. The CDR3 nucleotides are TGTGCCAGCAGGACTAGCGGGAGAATTGCCGGGGAGCTGTTTTTT. The encoded protein is CASRTSGRIAGELFF.

The rearrangement joins TRBV29-1 to TRBJ2-2, with D possibly being TRBD1 (5 bases). Trimming removed 1 base from V and 4 bases from J, with 16 bases in between. Germline V lookup: CDR1 SQVTM, CDR2 ANQGSEA. The length of the CDR3 is 16 residues. CDR3 coding DNA: TGCAGCGTTGAAGGATCCCAGGGCGGCGGCACCGGGGAGCTGTTTTTT. It codes for CSVEGSQGGGTGELFF.

This chain connects TRBV12-3 or TRBV12-4 to TRBJ1-2; D is perhaps TRBD1 (5 bases). V lost 3 bases and J lost 5, with 7 bases in between. There are 12 residues in the CDR3. The CDR3 protein is CASSLDIYGYTF. The CDR3 bases are TGTGCCAGCAGTTTGGACATTTATGGCTACACCTTC.

This chain uses TRBV5-5 with TRBJ2-7, with D maybe TRBD1 (5 bases). Germline V lookup: CDR1 SGHKS, CDR2 YYEKEE (reference sequence). V gave up 2 bases and J gave up 3 bases, with 9 bases separating them. The CDR3 loop spans 13 amino acids. CDR3 sequence reads: CASSLQVDYEQYF. CDR3 DNA sequence: TGTGCCAGCAGCTTACAGGTGGACTACGAGCAGTACTTC.

The chain recombines TRBV2 with TRBJ1-5, with a tentative D call TRBD1 (5 bases). This CDR3 is 14 amino acids long. Per germline, CDR1 SNHLY and CDR2 FYNNEI. V was shortened by 6 bases and J by 0 bases, with 9 bases between the two germline ends. For the CDR3, the DNA is TGTGCCAGCAGGGTCGACAGTAGCAATCAGCCCCAGCATTTT. It codes for CASRVDSSNQPQHF.

The CDR3 protein is CASSRDTAGEQYF. The DNA for the CDR3 is TGTGCCAGCAGCCGTGACACCGCGGGCGAGCAGTACTTC. J is TRBJ2-7 and V is TRBV3-1 (or the pseudogene TRBV3-2); tentatively, D is TRBD2 (5 bases). V was clipped by 4 bases and J by 6 bases, with 13 bases between them. The CDR3 spans 13 residues. In germline, CDR1 is LGHDT, CDR2 YNNKEL (reference sequence).